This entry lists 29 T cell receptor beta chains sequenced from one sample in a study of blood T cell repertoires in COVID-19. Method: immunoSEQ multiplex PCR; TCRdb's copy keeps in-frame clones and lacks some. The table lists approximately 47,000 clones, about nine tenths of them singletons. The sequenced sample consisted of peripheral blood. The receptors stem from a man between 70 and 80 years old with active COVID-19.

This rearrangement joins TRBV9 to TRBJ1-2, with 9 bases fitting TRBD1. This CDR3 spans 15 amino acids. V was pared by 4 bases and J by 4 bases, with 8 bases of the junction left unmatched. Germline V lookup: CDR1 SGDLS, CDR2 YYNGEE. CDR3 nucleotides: TGTGCCAGCAGCCCCTCGACAGGGGGAAGCTATGGCTACACCTTC. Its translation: CASSPSTGGSYGYTF.

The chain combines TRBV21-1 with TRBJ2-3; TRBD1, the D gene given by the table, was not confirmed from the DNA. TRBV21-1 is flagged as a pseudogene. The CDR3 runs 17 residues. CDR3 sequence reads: CASSRRPRGHSTDTQYF. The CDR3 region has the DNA TGTGCCAGCAGCAGAAGGCCCAGGGGCCATAGCACAGATACGCAGTATTTT.

The CDR3 sequence: CASSHDTSSYNEQFF. The CDR3 DNA is TGCGCCAGCAGCCATGACACTAGCTCCTACAATGAGCAGTTCTTC. The rearrangement uses TRBV4-1 and TRBJ2-1; weak D call: TRBD2 (5 bases). Per germline, CDR1 MGHRA and CDR2 YSYEKL. V lost 3 bases to trimming and J lost 0 bases, with 9 bases between them. This CDR3 has 15 amino acids.

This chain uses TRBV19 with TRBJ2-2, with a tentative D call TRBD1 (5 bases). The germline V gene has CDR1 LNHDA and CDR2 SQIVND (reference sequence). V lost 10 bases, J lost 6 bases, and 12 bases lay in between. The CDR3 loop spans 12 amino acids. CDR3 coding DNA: TGTGCCACCCAGATCAGGGCCGGGGAGCTGTTTTTT. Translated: CATQIRAGELFF. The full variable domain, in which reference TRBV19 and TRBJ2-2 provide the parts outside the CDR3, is DGGITQSPKYLFRKEGQNVTLSCEQNLNHDAMYWYRQDPGQGLRLIYYSQIVNDFQKGDIAEGYSVSREKKESFPLTVTSAQKNPTAFYLCATQIRAGELFFGEGSRLTVL.

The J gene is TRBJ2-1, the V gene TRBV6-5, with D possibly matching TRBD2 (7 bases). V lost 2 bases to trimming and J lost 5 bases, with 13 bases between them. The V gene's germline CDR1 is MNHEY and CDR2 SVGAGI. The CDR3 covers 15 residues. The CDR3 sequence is CASSYMGGGHNEQFF. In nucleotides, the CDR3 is TGTGCCAGCAGTTACATGGGGGGGGGCCACAATGAGCAGTTCTTC.

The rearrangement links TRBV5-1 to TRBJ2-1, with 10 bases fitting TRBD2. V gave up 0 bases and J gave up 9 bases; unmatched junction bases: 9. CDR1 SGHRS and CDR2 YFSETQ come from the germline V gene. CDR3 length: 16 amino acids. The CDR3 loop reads CASSLGSGGALGEQFF. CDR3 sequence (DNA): TGCGCCAGCAGCTTGGGGAGCGGGGGGGCCTTGGGTGAGCAGTTCTTC.

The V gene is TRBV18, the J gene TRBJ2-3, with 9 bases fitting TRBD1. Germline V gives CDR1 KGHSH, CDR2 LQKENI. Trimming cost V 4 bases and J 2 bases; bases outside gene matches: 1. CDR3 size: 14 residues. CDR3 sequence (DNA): TGTGCCAGCTCACGGACAGGGGCCACAGATACGCAGTATTTT. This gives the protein CASSRTGATDTQYF.

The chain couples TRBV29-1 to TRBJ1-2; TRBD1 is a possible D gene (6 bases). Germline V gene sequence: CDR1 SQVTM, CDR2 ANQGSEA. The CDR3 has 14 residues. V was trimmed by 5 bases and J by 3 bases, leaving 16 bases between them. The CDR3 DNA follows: TGCAGCGTTCCCCGGACAGAAATTCACTATGGCTACACCTTC. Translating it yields CSVPRTEIHYGYTF. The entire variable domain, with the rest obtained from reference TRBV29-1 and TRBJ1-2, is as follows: SAVISQKPSRDICQRGTSLTIQCQVDSQVTMMFWYRQQPGQSLTLIATANQGSEATYESGFVIDKFPISRPNLTFSTLTVSNMSPEDSSIYLCSVPRTEIHYGYTFGSGTRLTVV.

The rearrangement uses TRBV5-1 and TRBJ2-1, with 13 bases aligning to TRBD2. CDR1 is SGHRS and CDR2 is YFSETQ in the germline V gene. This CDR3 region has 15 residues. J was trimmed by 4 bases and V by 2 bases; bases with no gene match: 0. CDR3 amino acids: CASSLLAGGYNEQFF. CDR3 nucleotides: TGCGCCAGCAGCTTACTAGCGGGAGGGTACAATGAGCAGTTCTTC.

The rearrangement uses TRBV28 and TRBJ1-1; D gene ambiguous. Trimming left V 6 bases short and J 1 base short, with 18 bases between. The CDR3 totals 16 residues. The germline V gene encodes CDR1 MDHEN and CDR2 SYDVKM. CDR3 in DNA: TGTGCCAGCAGCACCCGGCGGTGGATCTCGAACACTGAAGCTTTCTTT. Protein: CASSTRRWISNTEAFF. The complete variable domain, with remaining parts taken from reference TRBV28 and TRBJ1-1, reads DVKVTQSSRYLVKRTGEKVFLECVQDMDHENMFWYRQDPGLGLRLIYFSYDVKMKEKGDIPEGYSVSREKKERFSLILESASTNQTSMYLCASSTRRWISNTEAFFGQGTRLTVV.

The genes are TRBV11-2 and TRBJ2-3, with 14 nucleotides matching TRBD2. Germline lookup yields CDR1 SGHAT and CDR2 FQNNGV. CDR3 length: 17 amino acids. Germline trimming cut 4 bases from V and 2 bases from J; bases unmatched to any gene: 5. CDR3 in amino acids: CASSSPGLAGVTDTQYF. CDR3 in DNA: TGTGCCAGCAGCTCGCCGGGACTAGCGGGAGTCACAGATACGCAGTATTTT.

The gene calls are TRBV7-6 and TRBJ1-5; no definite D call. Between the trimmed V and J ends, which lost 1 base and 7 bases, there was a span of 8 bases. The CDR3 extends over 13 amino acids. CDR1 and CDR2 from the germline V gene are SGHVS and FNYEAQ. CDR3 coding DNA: TGTGCCAGCAGCTTAGGGGAGGGACAGCCCCAGCATTTT. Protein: CASSLGEGQPQHF.

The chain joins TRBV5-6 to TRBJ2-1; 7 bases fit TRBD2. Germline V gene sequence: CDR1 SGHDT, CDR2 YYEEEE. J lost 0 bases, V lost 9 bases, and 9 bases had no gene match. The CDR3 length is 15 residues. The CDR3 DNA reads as TGTGCCACTTTGCGGGGGTTAAGCTCCTACAATGAGCAGTTCTTC. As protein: CATLRGLSSYNEQFF. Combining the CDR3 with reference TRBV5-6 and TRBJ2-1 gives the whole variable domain DAGVTQSPTHLIKTRGQQVTLRCSPKSGHDTVSWYQQALGQGPQFIFQYYEEEERQRGNFPDRFSGHQFPNYSSELNVNALLLGDSALYLCATLRGLSSYNEQFFGPGTRLTVL.

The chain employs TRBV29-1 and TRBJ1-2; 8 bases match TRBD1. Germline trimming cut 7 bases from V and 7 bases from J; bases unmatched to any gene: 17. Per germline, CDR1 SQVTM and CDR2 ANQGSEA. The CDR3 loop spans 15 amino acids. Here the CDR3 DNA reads TGCAGCGACGGACCTCCGGGACAGGTTGCTCGTGGCTACACCTTC. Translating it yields CSDGPPGQVARGYTF.

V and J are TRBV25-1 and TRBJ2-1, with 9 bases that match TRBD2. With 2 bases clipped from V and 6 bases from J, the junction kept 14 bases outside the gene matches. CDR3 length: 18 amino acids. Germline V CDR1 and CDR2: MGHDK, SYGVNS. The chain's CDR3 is CASSEPRRSSGSGNEQFF. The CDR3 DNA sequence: TGTGCCAGCAGTGAACCCCGGCGTAGTAGCGGGAGTGGCAATGAGCAGTTCTTC. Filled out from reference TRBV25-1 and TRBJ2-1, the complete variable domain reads EADIYQTPRYLVIGTGKKITLECSQTMGHDKMYWYQQDPGMELHLIHYSYGVNSTEKGDLSSESTVSRIRTEHFPLTLESARPSHTSQYLCASSEPRRSSGSGNEQFFGPGTRLTVL.

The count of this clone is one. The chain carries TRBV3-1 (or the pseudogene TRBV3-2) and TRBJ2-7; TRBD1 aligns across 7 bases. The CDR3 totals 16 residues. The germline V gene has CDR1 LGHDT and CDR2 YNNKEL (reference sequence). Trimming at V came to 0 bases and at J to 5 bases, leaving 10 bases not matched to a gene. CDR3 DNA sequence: TGTGCCAGCAGCCAAGATCAAAAGGGGGCGTCCAACGAGCAGTACTTC. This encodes CASSQDQKGASNEQYF.

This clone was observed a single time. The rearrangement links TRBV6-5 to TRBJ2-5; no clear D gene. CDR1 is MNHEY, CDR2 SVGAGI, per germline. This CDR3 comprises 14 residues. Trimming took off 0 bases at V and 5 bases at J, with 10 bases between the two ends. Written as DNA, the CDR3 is TGTGCCAGCAGTTACTCTAGGATCAGGGAGACCCAGTACTTC. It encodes CASSYSRIRETQYF.

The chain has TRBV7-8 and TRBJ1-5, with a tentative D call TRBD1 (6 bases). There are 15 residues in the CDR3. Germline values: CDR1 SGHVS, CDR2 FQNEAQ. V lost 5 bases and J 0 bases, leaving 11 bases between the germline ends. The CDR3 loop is CASSEGGISNQPQHF. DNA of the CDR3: TGTGCCAGCAGCGAAGGGGGAATTAGCAATCAGCCCCAGCATTTT.

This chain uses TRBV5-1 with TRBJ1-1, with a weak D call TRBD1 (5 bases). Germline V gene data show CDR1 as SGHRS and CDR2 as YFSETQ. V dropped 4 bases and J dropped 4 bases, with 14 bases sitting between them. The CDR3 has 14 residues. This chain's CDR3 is CASSRTFRSTEAFF. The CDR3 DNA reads TGCGCCAGCAGCCGGACATTCAGGAGCACTGAAGCTTTCTTT.

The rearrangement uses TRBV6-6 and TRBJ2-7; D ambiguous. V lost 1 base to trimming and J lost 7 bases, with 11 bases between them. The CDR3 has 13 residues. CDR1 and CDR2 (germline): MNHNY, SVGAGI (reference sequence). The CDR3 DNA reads TGTGCCAGCAGTTACTTGGCTAACGGGGAGCAGTACTTC. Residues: CASSYLANGEQYF.

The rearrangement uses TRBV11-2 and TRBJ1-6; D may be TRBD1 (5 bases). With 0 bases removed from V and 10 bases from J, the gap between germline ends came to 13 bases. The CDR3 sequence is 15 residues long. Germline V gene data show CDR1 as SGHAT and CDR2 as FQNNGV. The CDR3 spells CASSLEGQGQSPLHF. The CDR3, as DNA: TGTGCCAGCAGCTTAGAAGGTCAGGGCCAGTCACCCCTCCACTTT.

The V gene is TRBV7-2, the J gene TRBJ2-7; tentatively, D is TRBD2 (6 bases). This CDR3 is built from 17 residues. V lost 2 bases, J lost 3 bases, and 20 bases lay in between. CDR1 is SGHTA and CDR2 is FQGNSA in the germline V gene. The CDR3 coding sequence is TGTGCCAGCAGCTTATTTAAACGGGACTCTCAGGTCTACGAGCAGTACTTC. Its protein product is CASSLFKRDSQVYEQYF.

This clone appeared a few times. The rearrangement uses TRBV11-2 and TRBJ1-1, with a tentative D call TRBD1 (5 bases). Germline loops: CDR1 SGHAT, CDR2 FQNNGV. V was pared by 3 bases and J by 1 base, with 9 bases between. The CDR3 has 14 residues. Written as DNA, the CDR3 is TGTGCCAGCAGCTTCCGCGACAGGAACACTGAAGCTTTCTTT. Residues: CASSFRDRNTEAFF. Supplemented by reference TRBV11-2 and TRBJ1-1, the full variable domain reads EAGVAQSPRYKIIEKRQSVAFWCNPISGHATLYWYQQILGQGPKLLIQFQNNGVVDDSQLPKDRFSAERLKGVDSTLKIQPAKLEDSAVYLCASSFRDRNTEAFFGQGTRLTVV.

The CDR3 is CASSYSTSQRNSPLHF. CDR3 DNA: TGTGCCAGCAGTTACTCGACTTCTCAGAGAAATTCACCCCTCCACTTT. V usage is TRBV6-5 and J usage is TRBJ1-6; D uncertain. Deletions cut 0 bases from V and 7 bases from J, with 13 bases between. Germline V gene lookup returns CDR1 MNHEY and CDR2 SVGAGI. This CDR3 is 16 amino acids long.

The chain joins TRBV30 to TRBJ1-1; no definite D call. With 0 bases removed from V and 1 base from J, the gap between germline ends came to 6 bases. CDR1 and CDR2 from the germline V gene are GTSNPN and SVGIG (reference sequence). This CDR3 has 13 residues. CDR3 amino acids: CAWSVRGNTEAFF. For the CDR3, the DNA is TGTGCCTGGAGTGTACGAGGGAACACTGAAGCTTTCTTT.

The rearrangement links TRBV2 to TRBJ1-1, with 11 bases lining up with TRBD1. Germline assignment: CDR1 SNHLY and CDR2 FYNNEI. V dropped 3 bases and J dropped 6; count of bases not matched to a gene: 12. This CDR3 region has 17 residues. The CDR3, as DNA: TGTGCCAGCAGTGATATAATATCCGGGACAGGGGGATCTGAAGCTTTCTTT. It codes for CASSDIISGTGGSEAFF. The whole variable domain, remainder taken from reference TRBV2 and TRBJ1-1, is EPEVTQTPSHQVTQMGQEVILRCVPISNHLYFYWYRQILGQKVEFLVSFYNNEISEKSEIFDDQFSVERPDGSNFTLKIRSTKLEDSAMYFCASSDIISGTGGSEAFFGQGTRLTVV.

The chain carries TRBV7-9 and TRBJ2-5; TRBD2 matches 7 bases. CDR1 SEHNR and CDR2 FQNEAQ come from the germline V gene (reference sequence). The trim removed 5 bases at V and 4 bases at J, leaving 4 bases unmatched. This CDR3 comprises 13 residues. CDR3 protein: CASSPGGGETQYF. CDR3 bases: TGTGCCAGCAGCCCGGGGGGAGGAGAGACCCAGTACTTC.

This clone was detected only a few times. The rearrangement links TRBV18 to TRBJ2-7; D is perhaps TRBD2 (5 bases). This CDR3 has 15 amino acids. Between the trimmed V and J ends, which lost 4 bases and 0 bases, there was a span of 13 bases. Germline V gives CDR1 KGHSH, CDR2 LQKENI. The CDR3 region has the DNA TGTGCCAGCTCACTAGGTAGCGTGAGCTCCTACGAGCAGTACTTC. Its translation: CASSLGSVSSYEQYF.

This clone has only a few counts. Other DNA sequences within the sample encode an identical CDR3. The CDR3 DNA reads TGTGCCAGCAGGCCACAGGGTTACGAGCAGTACTTC. Translating it yields CASRPQGYEQYF. The J gene is TRBJ2-7, the V gene TRBV6-5; TRBD1 might be the D (6 bases). From germline, CDR1 is MNHEY and CDR2 SVGAGI. Between the trimmed V and J ends, which lost 6 bases and 4 bases, there was a span of 10 bases. This CDR3 is built from 12 residues.